This T cell receptor beta chain was identified during a study of post-analysis software for immune sequencing data. Study information: Progressive-relapsing, secondary progressive and relapsing-remitting multiple sclerosis were among the disease courses included. Points from the study as a whole: Compared with controls, patients had more of roughly five TRBV segments, including TRBV5-6, TRBV5-1 and TRBV20-1. Patients with multiple sclerosis recorded significantly lower normalized Chao1 diversity than controls, the study found. Strong co-clustering by F measure was seen for same-batch samples.

To note about this clonotype: Antigen unknown.

Unique molecular identifiers had been added to the TCR beta cDNA libraries. There were 1 to 10 million T cells, and 450,000 to 550,000 cDNA molecules came from them. Each CDR3 protein is one row after TCRdb ran MiXCR on the PCR reads. The table includes 650,000 to 850,000 distinct CDR3 sequences, around 50% detected once. CDR1 is SQVTM and CDR2 is ANQGSEA in the germline V gene. The CDR3 runs 17 residues. The sample was blood. The chain uses TRBV29-1 and TRBJ2-4, with 15 bases aligning to TRBD2. The J call may be in error: the DNA end matches TRBJ2-7 better. The TCR was taken from a girl between 10 and 17 years old with multiple sclerosis. CDR3 sequence: CSVGGLAGGGVVYEQYF. CDR3 DNA sequence: TGCAGCGTTGGGGGACTAGCGGGGGGCGGTGTTGTGTACGAGCAGTACTTC.